The source of this TCR beta chain is a study of OX40 agonist ivuxolimab in advanced cancers. The wider study: Cancers in dose escalation were hepatocellular, melanoma, renal cell and head and neck. Prior therapy, whether anti-PD-1, anti-PD-L1 or anti-CTLA-4, was allowed, and 30% to 40% had some.

Samples of blood were obtained at baseline, on cycle 4 day 1, and on cycle 7 day 1. V was pared by 0 bases and J by 4 bases, with 8 bases between. Germline-derived CDR1 and CDR2 are SGHTS and YDEGEE. This CDR3 has 14 residues. Clones were sequenced by immunoSEQ multiplex PCR, and TCRdb holds only the in-frame ones, with some missing. The profile shows roughly 51,000 clones, 88% of them singletons. The source of this sequence is an adult with an advanced solid tumor such as melanoma, head and neck, liver or kidney cancer. The input for sequencing was CD4+ or CD8+ T cells sorted from blood, taken in a trial of the OX40 agonist ivuxolimab. The chain couples TRBV5-8 to TRBJ1-5, with unresolved D. The CDR3 here is CASSLGERNQPQHF. The CDR3 region has the DNA TGTGCCAGCAGCTTGGGGGAGAGGAATCAGCCCCAGCATTTT.